The 6 T cell receptor beta chains given below trace back to one sample, sequenced in a study of blood T cell repertoires in COVID-19. Sequencing was performed with immunoSEQ multiplex PCR; in TCRdb, only in-frame clones are kept and a portion is missing. The sample records under 60,000 clones, 87% being singletons. Input material: peripheral blood. The receptor set was obtained from a woman in her fifties or sixties with COVID-19, enrolled during active disease.

This chain links TRBV4-1 with TRBJ2-1; D possibly corresponds to TRBD2 (6 bases). Trimming took 4 bases from V and 6 from J, leaving 16 bases between them. Germline V gene sequence: CDR1 MGHRA, CDR2 YSYEKL. This CDR3 is built from 15 residues. CDR3 sequence: CASSPVESGGNEQFF. The CDR3 bases are TGCGCCAGCAGCCCCGTTGAATCCGGGGGCAATGAGCAGTTCTTC.

The rearrangement joins TRBV3-1 (or the pseudogene TRBV3-2) to TRBJ1-5; TRBD1 aligns across 9 bases. Germline V gene data show CDR1 as LGHDT and CDR2 as YNNKEL (reference sequence). The CDR3 spans 16 residues. V dropped 4 bases and J dropped 5; count of bases not matched to a gene: 9. The CDR3 DNA reads TGTGCCAGCAGCCTCCGTACAGGGGGCGGGGATCAGCCCCAGCATTTT. Residues: CASSLRTGGGDQPQHF.

The chain is built from TRBV5-4 and TRBJ1-1, with 8 bases lining up with TRBD1. V dropped 2 bases and J dropped 5; count of bases not matched to a gene: 2. The CDR3 has 13 residues. Germline V gene data show CDR1 as SGHNT and CDR2 as YYREEE (reference sequence). DNA of the CDR3: TGTGCCAGCAGCTTACAGGGGGGGACTGAAGCTTTCTTT. Translated, it gives CASSLQGGTEAFF.

The chain carries TRBV4-1 and TRBJ2-7; a weak D match, TRBD1 (6 bases). Trimming stripped 4 bases from V and 3 bases from J, with 19 bases between. Germline CDR1 and CDR2: MGHRA and YSYEKL. This CDR3 spans 16 amino acids. The CDR3 region is CASSPGQGWSGYEQYF. CDR3 sequence (DNA): TGCGCCAGCAGCCCCGGCCAGGGGTGGTCGGGCTACGAGCAGTACTTC.

The chain uses TRBV12-2 and TRBJ2-7; TRBD2 is taken as the D call from the table, unchecked against the DNA. TRBV12-2 counts as a pseudogene. The CDR3 loop spans 14 amino acids. The CDR3 region has the DNA TGTGCAAGCCAACCGGGACTAGGTTTCCAGGAGCAGTACTTC. This sequence encodes CASQPGLGFQEQYF.

This chain links TRBV6-2 or TRBV6-3 with TRBJ1-3; no definite D call. Germline V CDR1 and CDR2: MNHEY, SVGEGT. This CDR3 is 15 amino acids long. The V gene lost 2 bases and the J gene lost 0 bases, with 8 bases spanning the gap. As DNA, the CDR3 is TGTGCCAGCAGTTACACCCCGGGCTCTGGAAACACCATATATTTT. It encodes CASSYTPGSGNTIYF.